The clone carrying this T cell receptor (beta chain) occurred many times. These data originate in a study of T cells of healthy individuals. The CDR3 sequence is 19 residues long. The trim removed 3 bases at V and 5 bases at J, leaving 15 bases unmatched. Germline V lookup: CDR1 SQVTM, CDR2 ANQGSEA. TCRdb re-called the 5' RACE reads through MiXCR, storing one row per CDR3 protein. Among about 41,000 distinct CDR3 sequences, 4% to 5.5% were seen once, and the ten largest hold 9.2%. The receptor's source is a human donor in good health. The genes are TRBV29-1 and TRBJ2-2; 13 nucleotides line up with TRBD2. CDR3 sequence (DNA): TGCAGCGTTGAGGCCCGGACTAGCGGGAGAACCCTAGGAACCGGGGAGCTGTTTTTT. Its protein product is CSVEARTSGRTLGTGELFF.